This T cell receptor (beta chain) was sequenced in a study of CD8+ T cells in alopecia areata. The germline gives CDR1 LGHNA, CDR2 YSLEER. V lost 0 bases to trimming and J lost 6 bases, with 11 bases between them. The CDR3 is 14 amino acids. Overall study results and limits: Lesional scalp, especially alopecia totalis/universalis, showed higher clonality than normal scalp.

TCR sequencing used cDNA made by reverse transcription of extracted RNA. Measured with immunoSEQ multiplex PCR; TCRdb has only the in-frame clones, and not every one. The data contain about 150,000 clones, 45% to 55% of them seen just once; the ten biggest clones take up just under 20%. In regard to this clone: Its antigen is currently unknown.

Lesional scalp tissue (obtained by punch biopsy) and peripheral blood were collected from alopecia areata patients. The chain is built from TRBV4-3 and TRBJ1-2; no reliable D call. The sequencing used CD8+ T cells sorted from blood, collected at week 0. The clonotype comes from a human donor with alopecia areata. The CDR3, as DNA: TGCGCCAGCAGCCAAGATAAGAAGATACATGGCTACACCTTC. The encoded protein is CASSQDKKIHGYTF.